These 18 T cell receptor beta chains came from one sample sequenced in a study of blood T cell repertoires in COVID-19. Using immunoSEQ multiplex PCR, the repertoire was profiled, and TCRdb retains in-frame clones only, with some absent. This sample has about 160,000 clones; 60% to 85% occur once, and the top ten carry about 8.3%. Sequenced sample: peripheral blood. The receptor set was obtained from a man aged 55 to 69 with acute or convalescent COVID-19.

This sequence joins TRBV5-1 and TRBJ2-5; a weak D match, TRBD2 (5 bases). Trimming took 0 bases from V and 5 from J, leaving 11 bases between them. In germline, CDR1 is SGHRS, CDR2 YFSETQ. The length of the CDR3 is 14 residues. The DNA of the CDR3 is TGCGCCAGCAGCTTGGACCCCTCGGGGGAGACCCAGTACTTC. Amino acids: CASSLDPSGETQYF.

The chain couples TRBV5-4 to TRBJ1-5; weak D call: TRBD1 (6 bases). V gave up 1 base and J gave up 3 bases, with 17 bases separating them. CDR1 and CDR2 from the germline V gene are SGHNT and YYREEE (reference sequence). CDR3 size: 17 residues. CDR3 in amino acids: CASSLTQGTRVNQPQHF. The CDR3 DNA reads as TGTGCCAGCAGCTTGACGCAGGGGACGAGGGTCAATCAGCCCCAGCATTTT.

Written as DNA, the CDR3 is TGTGCCAGCAGCTCGGGGACAGGGAGGATTTCCTATAATTCACCCCTCCACTTT. It specifies CASSSGTGRISYNSPLHF. This chain uses TRBV5-8 with TRBJ1-6, with TRBD1 matching 9 bases. V shed 3 bases, J shed 1 base, and the junction held 8 bases outside the gene matches. This CDR3 has 18 amino acids. Germline CDR1 SGHTS, CDR2 YDEGEE.

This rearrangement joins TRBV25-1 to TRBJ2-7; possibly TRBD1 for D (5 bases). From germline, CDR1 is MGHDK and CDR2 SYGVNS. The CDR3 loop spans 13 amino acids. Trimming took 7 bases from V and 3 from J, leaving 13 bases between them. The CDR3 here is CASIPPDSYEQYF. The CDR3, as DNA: TGTGCCAGCATTCCCCCCGACAGCTACGAGCAGTACTTC.

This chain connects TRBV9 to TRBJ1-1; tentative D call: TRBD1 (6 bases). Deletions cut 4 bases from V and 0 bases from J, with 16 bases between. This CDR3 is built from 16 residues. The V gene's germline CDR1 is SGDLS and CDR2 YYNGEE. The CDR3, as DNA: TGTGCCAGCAGCCCTCCCCGGGGGGGCATGAACACTGAAGCTTTCTTT. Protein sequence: CASSPPRGGMNTEAFF.

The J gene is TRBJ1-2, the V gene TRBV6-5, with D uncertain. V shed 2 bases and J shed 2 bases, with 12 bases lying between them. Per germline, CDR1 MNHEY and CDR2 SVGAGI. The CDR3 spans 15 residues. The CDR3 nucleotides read TGTGCCAGCAGTTACAATTCCGGAGGGAACTATGGCTACACCTTC. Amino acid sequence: CASSYNSGGNYGYTF.

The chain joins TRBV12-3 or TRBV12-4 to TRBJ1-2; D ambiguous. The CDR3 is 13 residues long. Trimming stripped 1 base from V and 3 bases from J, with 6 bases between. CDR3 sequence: CASSLGPDYGYTF. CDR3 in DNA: TGTGCCAGCAGTTTAGGGCCAGACTATGGCTACACCTTC.

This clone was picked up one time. CDR3 nucleotide sequence: TGTGCCAGCAGATACCCCGGGGGGTCGGGGACTGAAGCTTTCTTT. This sequence encodes CASRYPGGSGTEAFF. The rearrangement uses TRBV28 and TRBJ1-1; TRBD1 is a possible D gene (5 bases). V lost 6 bases and J 5 bases, leaving 19 bases between the germline ends. Germline CDR1 is MDHEN and CDR2 is SYDVKM. This CDR3 is built from 15 residues. The variable domain in full, with the rest retrieved from reference TRBV28 and TRBJ1-1, is DVKVTQSSRYLVKRTGEKVFLECVQDMDHENMFWYRQDPGLGLRLIYFSYDVKMKEKGDIPEGYSVSREKKERFSLILESASTNQTSMYLCASRYPGGSGTEAFFGQGTRLTVV.

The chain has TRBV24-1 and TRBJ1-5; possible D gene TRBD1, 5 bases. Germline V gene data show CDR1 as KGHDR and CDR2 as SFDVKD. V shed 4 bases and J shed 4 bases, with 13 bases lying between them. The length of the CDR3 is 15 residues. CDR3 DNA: TGTGCCACCAGTGAGGAGGGCCCAGGGAATCAGCCCCAGCATTTT. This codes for CATSEEGPGNQPQHF.

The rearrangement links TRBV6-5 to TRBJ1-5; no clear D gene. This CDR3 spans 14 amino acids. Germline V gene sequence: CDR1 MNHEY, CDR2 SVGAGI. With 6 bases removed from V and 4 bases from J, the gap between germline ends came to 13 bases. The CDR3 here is CASSLSGPNQPQHF. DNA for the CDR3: TGTGCCAGCAGCCTAAGCGGCCCAAATCAGCCCCAGCATTTT.

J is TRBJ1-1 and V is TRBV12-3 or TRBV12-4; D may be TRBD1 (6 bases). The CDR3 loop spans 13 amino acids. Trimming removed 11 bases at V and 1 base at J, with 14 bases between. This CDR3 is CALRGGRNTEAFF. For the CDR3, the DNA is TGTGCCCTGCGGGGGGGCAGGAACACTGAAGCTTTCTTT.

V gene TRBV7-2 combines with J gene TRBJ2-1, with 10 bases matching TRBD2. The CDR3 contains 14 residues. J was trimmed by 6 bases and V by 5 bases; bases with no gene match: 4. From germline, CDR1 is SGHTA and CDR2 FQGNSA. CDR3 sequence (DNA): TGTGCCAGCAGCGTCACTAGCGGGGTCAATGAGCAGTTCTTC. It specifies CASSVTSGVNEQFF.

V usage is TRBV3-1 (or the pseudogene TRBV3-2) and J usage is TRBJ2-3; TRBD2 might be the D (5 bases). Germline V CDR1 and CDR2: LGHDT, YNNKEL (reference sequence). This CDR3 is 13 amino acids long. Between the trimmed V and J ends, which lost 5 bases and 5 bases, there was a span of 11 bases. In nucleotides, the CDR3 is TGTGCCAGCAGCTTCAGAGAGGGAGATACGCAGTATTTT. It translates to CASSFREGDTQYF.

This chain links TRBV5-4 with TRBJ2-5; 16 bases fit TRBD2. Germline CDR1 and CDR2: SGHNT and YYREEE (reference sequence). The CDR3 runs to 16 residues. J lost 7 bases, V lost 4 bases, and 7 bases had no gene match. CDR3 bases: TGTGCCAGCAGCGCCGGGACTAGCGGGGGGGCGGTGACCCAGTACTTC. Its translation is CASSAGTSGGAVTQYF. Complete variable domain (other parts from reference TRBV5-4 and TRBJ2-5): ETGVTQSPTHLIKTRGQQVTLRCSSQSGHNTVSWYQQALGQGPQFIFQYYREEENGRGNFPPRFSGLQFPNYSSELNVNALELDDSALYLCASSAGTSGGAVTQYFGPGTRLLVL.

CDR3 sequence: CASSTEGSRGTEAFF. The CDR3 DNA reads as TGTGCCAGCAGTACGGAGGGTTCTCGGGGCACTGAAGCTTTCTTT. J is TRBJ1-1 and V is TRBV28; D gene ambiguous. Germline V gene data show CDR1 as MDHEN and CDR2 as SYDVKM. The V end was cut by 5 bases, the J end by 4 bases, with 17 bases between. The CDR3 covers 15 residues.

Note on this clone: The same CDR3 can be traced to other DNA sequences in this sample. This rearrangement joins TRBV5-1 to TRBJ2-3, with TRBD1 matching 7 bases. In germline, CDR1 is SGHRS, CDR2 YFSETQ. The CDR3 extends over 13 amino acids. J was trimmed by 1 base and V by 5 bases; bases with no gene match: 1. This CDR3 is CASSTGGTDTQYF. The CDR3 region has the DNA TGCGCCAGCAGTACAGGGGGCACAGATACGCAGTATTTT. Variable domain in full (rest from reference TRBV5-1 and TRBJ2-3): KAGVTQTPRYLIKTRGQQVTLSCSPISGHRSVSWYQQTPGQGLQFLFEYFSETQRNKGNFPGRFSGRQFSNSRSEMNVSTLELGDSALYLCASSTGGTDTQYFGPGTRLTVL.

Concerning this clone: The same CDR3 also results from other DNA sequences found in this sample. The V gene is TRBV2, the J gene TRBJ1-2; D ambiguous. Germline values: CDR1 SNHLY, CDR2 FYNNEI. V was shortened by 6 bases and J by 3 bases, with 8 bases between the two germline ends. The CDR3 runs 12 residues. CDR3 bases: TGTGCCAGCAGGGGCGGGGACTATGGCTACACCTTC. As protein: CASRGGDYGYTF.

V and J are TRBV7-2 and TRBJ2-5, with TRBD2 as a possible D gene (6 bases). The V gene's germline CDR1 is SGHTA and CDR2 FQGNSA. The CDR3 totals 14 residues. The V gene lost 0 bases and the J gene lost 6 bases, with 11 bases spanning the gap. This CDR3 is CASSLAGGRKTQYF. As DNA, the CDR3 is TGTGCCAGCAGCTTAGCGGGGGGTAGGAAGACCCAGTACTTC.